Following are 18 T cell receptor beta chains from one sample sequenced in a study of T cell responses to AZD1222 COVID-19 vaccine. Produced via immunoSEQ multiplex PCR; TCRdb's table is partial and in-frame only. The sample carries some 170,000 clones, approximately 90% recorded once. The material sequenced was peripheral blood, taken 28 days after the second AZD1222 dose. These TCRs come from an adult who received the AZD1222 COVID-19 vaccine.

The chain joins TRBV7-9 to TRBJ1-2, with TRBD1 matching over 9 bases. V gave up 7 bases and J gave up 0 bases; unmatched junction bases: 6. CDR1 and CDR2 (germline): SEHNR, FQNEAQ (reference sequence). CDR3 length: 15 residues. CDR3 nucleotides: TGTGCCAGCACCGAGGGACAGGGCGCTAACTATGGCTACACCTTC. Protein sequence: CASTEGQGANYGYTF.

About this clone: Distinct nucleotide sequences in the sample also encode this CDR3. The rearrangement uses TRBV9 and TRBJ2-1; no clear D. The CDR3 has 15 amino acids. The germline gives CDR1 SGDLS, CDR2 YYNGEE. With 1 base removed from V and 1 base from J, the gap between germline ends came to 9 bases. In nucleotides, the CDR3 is TGTGCCAGCAGCGTAACATCGGGTTCCTACAATGAGCAGTTCTTC. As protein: CASSVTSGSYNEQFF.

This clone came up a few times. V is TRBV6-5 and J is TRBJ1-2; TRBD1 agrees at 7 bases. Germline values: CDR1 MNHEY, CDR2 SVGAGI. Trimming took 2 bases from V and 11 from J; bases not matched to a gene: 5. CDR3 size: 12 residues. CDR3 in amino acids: CASSYPGQRYTF. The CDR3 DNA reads TGTGCCAGCAGTTACCCGGGACAGAGGTACACCTTC.

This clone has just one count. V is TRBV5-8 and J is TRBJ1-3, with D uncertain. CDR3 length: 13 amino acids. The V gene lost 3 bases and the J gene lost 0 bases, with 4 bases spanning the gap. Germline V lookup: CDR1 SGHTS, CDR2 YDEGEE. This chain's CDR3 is CASSWNSGNTIYF. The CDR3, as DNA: TGTGCCAGCAGCTGGAACTCTGGAAACACCATATATTTT.

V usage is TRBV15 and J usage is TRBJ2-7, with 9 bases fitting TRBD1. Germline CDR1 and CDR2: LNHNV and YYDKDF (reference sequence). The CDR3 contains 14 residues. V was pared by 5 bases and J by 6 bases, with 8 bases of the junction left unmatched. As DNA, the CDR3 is TGTGCCACCAGCGGGGGGACAGGGTGGCGCGAGCAGTACTTC. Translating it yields CATSGGTGWREQYF. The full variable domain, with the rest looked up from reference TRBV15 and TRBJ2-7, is DAMVIQNPRYQVTQFGKPVTLSCSQTLNHNVMYWYQQKSSQAPKLLFHYYDKDFNNEADTPDNFQSRRPNTSFCFLDIRSPGLGDTAMYLCATSGGTGWREQYFGPGTRLTVT.

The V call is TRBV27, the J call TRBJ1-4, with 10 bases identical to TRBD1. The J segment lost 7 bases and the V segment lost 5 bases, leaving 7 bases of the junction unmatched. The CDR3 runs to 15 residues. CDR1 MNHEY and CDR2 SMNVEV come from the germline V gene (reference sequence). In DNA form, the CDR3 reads TGTGCCAGCAGTCCAGACAGGGGGCTTGGTGAAAAACTGTTTTTT. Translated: CASSPDRGLGEKLFF. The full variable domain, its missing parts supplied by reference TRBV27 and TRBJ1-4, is EAQVTQNPRYLITVTGKKLTVTCSQNMNHEYMSWYRQDPGLGLRQIYYSMNVEVTDKGDVPEGYKVSRKEKRNFPLILESPSPNQTSLYFCASSPDRGLGEKLFFGSGTQLSVL.

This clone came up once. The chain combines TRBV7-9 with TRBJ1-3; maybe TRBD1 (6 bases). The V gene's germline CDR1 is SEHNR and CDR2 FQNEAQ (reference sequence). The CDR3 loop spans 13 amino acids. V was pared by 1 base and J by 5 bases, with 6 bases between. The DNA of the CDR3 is TGTGCCAGCAGCTTAGGGGGGCGAAACACCATATATTTT. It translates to CASSLGGRNTIYF.

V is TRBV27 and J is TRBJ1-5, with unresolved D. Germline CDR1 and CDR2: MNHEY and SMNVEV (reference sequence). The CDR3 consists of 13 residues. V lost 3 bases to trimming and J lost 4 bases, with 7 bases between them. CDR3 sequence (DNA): TGTGCCAGCAGTTTTGGTCGAAATCAGCCCCAGCATTTT. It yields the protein CASSFGRNQPQHF.

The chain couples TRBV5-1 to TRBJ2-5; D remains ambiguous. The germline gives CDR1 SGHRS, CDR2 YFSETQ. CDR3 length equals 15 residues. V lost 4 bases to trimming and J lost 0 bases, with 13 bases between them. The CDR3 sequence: CASSQPASHQETQYF. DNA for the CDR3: TGCGCCAGCAGCCAGCCGGCAAGCCACCAAGAGACCCAGTACTTC.

The CDR3 spells CASSAMGGGNNQPQHF. In DNA, the CDR3 is TGTGCCAGCTCAGCTATGGGGGGGGGTAACAATCAGCCCCAGCATTTT. The chain carries TRBV18 and TRBJ1-5; maybe TRBD1 (5 bases). Trimming removed 5 bases from V and 3 bases from J, with 17 bases in between. CDR1 is KGHSH, CDR2 LQKENI, per germline. The CDR3 contains 16 residues.

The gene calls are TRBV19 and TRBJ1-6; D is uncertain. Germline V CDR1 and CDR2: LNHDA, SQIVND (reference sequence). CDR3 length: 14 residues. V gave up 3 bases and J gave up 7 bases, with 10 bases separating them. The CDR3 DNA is TGTGCCAGTAGTATTCTCTGGGAAAATTCACCCCTCCACTTT. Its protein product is CASSILWENSPLHF.

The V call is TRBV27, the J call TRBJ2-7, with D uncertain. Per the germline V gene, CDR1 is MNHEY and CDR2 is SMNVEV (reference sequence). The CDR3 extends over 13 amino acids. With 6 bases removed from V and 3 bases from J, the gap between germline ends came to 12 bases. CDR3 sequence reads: CASRARSFYEQYF. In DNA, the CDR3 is TGTGCCAGCAGGGCCCGATCCTTCTACGAGCAGTACTTC.

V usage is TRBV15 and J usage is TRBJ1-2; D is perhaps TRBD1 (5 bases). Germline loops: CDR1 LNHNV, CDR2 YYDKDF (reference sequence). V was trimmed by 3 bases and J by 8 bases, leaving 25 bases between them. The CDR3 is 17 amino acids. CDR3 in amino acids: CATSRGGVVQWLPGYTF. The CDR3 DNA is TGTGCCACCAGCAGGGGGGGGGTGGTCCAGTGGCTACCCGGCTACACCTTC. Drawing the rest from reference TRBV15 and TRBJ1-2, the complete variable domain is DAMVIQNPRYQVTQFGKPVTLSCSQTLNHNVMYWYQQKSSQAPKLLFHYYDKDFNNEADTPDNFQSRRPNTSFCFLDIRSPGLGDTAMYLCATSRGGVVQWLPGYTFGSGTRLTVV.

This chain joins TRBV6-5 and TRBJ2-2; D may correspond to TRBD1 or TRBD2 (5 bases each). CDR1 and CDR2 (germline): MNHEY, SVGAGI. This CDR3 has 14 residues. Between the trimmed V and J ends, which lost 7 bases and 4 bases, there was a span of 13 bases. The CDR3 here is CASIPTGGTGELFF. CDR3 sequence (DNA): TGTGCCAGCATCCCGACTGGGGGCACCGGGGAGCTGTTTTTT.

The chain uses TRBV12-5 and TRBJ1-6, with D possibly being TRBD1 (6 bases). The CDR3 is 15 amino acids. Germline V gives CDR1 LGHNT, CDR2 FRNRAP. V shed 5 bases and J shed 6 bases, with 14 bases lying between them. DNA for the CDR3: TGTGCTAGTGGTGTGAGGACAGCTTTTAATTCACCCCTCCACTTT. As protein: CASGVRTAFNSPLHF.

CDR3 protein: CASSLQSNTEAFF. CDR3 nucleotide sequence: TGTGCCAGCTCGCTACAGTCGAACACTGAAGCTTTCTTT. This chain uses TRBV18 with TRBJ1-1; no clear D gene. V dropped 6 bases and J dropped 1 base, with 9 bases sitting between them. Germline V gene sequence: CDR1 KGHSH, CDR2 LQKENI. The CDR3 runs 13 residues.

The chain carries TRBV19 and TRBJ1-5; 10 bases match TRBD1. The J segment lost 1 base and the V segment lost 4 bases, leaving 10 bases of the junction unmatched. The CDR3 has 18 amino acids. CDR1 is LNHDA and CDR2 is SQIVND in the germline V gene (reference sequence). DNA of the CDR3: TGTGCCAGTAGTACGTGGACAGGGGGTCGTGTAAGCAATCAGCCCCAGCATTTT. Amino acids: CASSTWTGGRVSNQPQHF. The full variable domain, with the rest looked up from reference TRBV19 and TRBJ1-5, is DGGITQSPKYLFRKEGQNVTLSCEQNLNHDAMYWYRQDPGQGLRLIYYSQIVNDFQKGDIAEGYSVSREKKESFPLTVTSAQKNPTAFYLCASSTWTGGRVSNQPQHFGDGTRLSIL.

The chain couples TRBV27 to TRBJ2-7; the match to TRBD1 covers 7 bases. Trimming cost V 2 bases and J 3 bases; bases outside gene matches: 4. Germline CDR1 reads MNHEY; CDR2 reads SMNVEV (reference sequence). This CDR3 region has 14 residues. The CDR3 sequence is CASSLQTGFYEQYF. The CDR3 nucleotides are TGTGCCAGCAGTTTACAGACAGGGTTCTACGAGCAGTACTTC.